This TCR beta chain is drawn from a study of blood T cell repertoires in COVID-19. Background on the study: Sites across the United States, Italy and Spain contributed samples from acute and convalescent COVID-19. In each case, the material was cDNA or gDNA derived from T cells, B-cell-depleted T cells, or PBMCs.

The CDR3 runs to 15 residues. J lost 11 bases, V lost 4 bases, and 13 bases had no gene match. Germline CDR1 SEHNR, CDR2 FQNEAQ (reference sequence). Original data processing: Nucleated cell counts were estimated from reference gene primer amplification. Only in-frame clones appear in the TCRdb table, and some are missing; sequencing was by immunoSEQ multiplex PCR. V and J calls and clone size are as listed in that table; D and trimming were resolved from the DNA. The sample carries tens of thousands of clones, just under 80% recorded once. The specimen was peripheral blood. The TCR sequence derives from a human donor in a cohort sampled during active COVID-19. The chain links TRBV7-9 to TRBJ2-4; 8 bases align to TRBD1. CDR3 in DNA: TGTGCCAGCAGCTCGGAGACAGGGGCCGTAGAGGTTCAGTACTTC. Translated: CASSSETGAVEVQYF.